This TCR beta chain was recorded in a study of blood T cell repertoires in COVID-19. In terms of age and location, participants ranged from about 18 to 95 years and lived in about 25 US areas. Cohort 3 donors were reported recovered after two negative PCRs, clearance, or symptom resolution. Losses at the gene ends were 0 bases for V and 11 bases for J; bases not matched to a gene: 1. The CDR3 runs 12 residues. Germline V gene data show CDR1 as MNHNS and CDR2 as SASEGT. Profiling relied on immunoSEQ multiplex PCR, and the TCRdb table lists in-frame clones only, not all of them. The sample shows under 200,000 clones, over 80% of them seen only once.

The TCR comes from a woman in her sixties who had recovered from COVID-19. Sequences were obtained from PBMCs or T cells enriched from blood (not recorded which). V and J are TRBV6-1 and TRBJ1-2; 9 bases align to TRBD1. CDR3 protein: CASSEADRGYTF. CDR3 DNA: TGTGCCAGCAGTGAAGCGGACAGGGGATACACCTTC.